The T cell receptor (beta chain) described here comes from a study of Ad26.COV2.S vaccination and SARS-CoV-2 variants. The wider study: Ad26.COV2.S given intramuscularly, once or twice 56 days apart.

On this clone itself: Its cognate antigen is unknown.

Trimming cost V 8 bases and J 5 bases; bases outside gene matches: 5. This CDR3 is built from 12 residues. Germline CDR1 SNHLY, CDR2 FYNNEI. Treatment described: roughly 18 received Ad26.COV2.S at low or high dose, single or two shots; five or six received placebo; per-sample allocation not given. Sampling occurred on day 63 after the first vaccine or placebo injection. Built on an Ad26 vector, the vaccine expressed Wuhan-strain SARS-CoV-2 spike. The protocol was immunoSEQ multiplex PCR, while the TCRdb copy is restricted to in-frame clones and leaves out a portion. The table lists over 400,000 clones, about 88% of them singletons. Findings and limits, study-wide: Individuals receiving vaccine had higher spike-specific TCR breadth than placebo recipients did. Responses of T cells in total may have been underestimated by the TCR breadth and depth analyses.

The chain is built from TRBV2 and TRBJ1-2, with 7 positions matching TRBD1. The sequence was collected from a person between 18 and 59 years old who received the Ad26.COV2.S COVID-19 vaccine or a placebo. This specimen consisted of peripheral blood, obtained in a trial of Ad26.COV2.S vaccine versus placebo. The CDR3 DNA sequence: TGTGCCAGCGACGGGACAGATTATGGCTACACCTTC. Translated: CASDGTDYGYTF.